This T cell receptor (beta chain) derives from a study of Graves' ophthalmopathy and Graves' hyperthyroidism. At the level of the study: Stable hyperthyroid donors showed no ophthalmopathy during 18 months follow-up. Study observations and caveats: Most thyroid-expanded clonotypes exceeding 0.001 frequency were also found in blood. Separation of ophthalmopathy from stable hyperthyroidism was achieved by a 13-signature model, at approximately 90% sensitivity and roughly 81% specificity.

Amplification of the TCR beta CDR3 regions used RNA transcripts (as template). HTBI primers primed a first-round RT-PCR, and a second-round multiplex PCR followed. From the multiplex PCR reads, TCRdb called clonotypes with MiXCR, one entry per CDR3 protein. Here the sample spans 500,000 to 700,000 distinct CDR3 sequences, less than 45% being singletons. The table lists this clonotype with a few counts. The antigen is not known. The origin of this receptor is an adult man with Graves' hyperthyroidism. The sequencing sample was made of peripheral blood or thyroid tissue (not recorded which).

CDR3 nucleotides: TGTGCCAGCAGCGTAGGGGGGGGTTACCCCCGACGTAACACTGAAGCTTTCTTT. Its protein product is CASSVGGGYPRRNTEAFF. The chain has TRBV9 and TRBJ1-1; TRBD1 might be the D (5 bases). The CDR3 spans 18 residues. Germline loops: CDR1 SGDLS, CDR2 YYNGEE. Trimming took 0 bases from V and 2 from J, leaving 20 bases between them. Variable domain in full (rest from reference TRBV9 and TRBJ1-1): DSGVTQTPKHLITATGQRVTLRCSPRSGDLSVYWYQQSLDQGLQFLIQYYNGEERAKGNILERFSAQQFPDLHSELNLSSLELGDSALYFCASSVGGGYPRRNTEAFFGQGTRLTVV.